The source of this TCR beta chain is a study of OX40 agonist ivuxolimab in advanced cancers. Exclusion of a patient followed from autoimmune disease history or systemic immunosuppression. TCRdb's table, derived via immunoSEQ multiplex PCR, lists solely in-frame clones and lacks some. The sample has roughly 86,000 clones, roughly 92% seen once; the top ten hold around 1.1%. CDR1 is GTSNPN and CDR2 is SVGIG in the germline V gene (reference sequence). The ends lost 2 bases at V and 2 bases at J; junction bases unmatched: 10. This CDR3 is built from 18 residues. Remarks on this clone: Its antigen is as yet unknown.

Study conclusions and caveats: Among T cells, CD8+ cells averaged more expanded clones than CD4+ cells. Dosing at 0.1 to 3.0 mg/kg was accompanied by clonal expansion of CD4+ and CD8+ blood T cells by week 6.

V and J are TRBV30 and TRBJ1-5; 12 nucleotides line up with TRBD1. The sequence was collected from an adult with an advanced solid tumor such as melanoma, head and neck, liver or kidney cancer. Sequences were derived from CD4+ or CD8+ T cells sorted from blood, sampled in a trial of the OX40 agonist ivuxolimab. CDR3 nucleotide sequence: TGTGCCTGGAGTTCCGGGACAGGGGGCCCGGGGGGCAATCAGCCCCAGCATTTT. This codes for CAWSSGTGGPGGNQPQHF.